This TCR beta chain derives from a study of technical replicates of blood from several donors. Germline V lookup: CDR1 SGHDT, CDR2 YYEEEE. This CDR3 has 12 residues. Between the trimmed V and J ends, which lost 3 bases and 4 bases, there was a span of 7 bases. The table came from immunoSEQ multiplex PCR; TCRdb's copy has only in-frame clones and leaves some out. The table has about 60,000 clones, almost 95% seen once. The origin of this receptor is a human donor in good health. Some clones in this sample may be carry-over from other donors' samples. The gene calls are TRBV5-6 and TRBJ1-2; maybe TRBD1 (5 bases). The source material was PBMCs. CDR3 DNA: TGTGCCAGCAGCTCGGGGGTCTATGGCTACACCTTC. It translates to CASSSGVYGYTF.